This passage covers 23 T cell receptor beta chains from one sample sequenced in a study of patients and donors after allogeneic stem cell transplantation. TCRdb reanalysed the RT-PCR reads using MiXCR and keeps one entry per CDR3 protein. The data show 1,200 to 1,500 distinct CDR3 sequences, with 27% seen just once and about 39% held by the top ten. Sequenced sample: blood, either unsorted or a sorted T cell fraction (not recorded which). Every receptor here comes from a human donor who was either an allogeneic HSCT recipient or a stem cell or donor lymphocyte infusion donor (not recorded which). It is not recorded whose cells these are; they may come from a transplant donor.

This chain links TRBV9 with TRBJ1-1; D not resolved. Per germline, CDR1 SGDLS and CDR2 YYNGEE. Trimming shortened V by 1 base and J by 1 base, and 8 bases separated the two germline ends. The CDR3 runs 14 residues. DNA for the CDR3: TGTGCCAGCAGCGTAAGTCTGGCGAACACTGAAGCTTTCTTT. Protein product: CASSVSLANTEAFF.

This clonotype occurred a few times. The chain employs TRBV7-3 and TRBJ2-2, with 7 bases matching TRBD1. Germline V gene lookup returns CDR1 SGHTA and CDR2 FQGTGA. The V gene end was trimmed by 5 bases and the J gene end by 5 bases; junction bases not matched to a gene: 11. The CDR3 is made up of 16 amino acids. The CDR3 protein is CASSPNPSGGTGELFF. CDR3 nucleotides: TGTGCCAGCAGCCCGAACCCGTCAGGGGGAACCGGGGAGCTGTTTTTT. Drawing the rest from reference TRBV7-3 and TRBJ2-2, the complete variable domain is GAGVSQTPSNKVTEKGKYVELRCDPISGHTALYWYRQSLGQGPEFLIYFQGTGAADDSGLPNDRFFAVRPEGSVSTLKIQRTERGDSAVYLCASSPNPSGGTGELFFGEGSRLTVL.

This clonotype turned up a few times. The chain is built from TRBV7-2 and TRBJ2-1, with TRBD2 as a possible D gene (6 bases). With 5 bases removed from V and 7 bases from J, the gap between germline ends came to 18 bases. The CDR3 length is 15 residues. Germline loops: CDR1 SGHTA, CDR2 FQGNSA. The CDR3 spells CASSPRDSLVNEQFF. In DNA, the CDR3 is TGTGCCAGCAGCCCCCGGGACTCCCTCGTGAATGAGCAGTTCTTC. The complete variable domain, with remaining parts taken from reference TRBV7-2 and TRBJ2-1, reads GAGVSQSPSNKVTEKGKDVELRCDPISGHTALYWYRQSLGQGLEFLIYFQGNSAPDKSGLPSDRFSAERTGGSVSTLTIQRTQQEDSAVYLCASSPRDSLVNEQFFGPGTRLTVL.

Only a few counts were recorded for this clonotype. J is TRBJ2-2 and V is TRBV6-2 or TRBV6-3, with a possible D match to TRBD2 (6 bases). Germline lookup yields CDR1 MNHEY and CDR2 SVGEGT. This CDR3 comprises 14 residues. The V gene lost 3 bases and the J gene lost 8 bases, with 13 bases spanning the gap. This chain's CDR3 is CASSYLAGIGELFF. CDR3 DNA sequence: TGTGCCAGCAGTTATCTGGCGGGAATAGGGGAGCTGTTTTTT.

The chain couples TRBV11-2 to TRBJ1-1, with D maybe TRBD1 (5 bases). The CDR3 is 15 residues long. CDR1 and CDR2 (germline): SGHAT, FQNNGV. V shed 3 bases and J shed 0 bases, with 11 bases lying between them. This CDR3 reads CASSFGVGVNTEAFF. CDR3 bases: TGTGCCAGCAGCTTCGGCGTGGGGGTGAACACTGAAGCTTTCTTT. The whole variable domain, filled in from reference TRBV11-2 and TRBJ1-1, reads EAGVAQSPRYKIIEKRQSVAFWCNPISGHATLYWYQQILGQGPKLLIQFQNNGVVDDSQLPKDRFSAERLKGVDSTLKIQPAKLEDSAVYLCASSFGVGVNTEAFFGQGTRLTVV.

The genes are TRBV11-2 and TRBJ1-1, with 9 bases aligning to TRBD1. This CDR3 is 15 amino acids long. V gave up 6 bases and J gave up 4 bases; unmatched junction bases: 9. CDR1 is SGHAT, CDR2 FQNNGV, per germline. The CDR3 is CASSHTGTGITEAFF. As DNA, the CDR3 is TGTGCCAGCAGTCATACCGGGACAGGGATCACTGAAGCTTTCTTT.

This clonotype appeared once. The chain's CDR3 is CASSPGGSGYEQYF. The CDR3 coding sequence is TGTGCCAGCAGCCCCGGGGGGAGTGGCTACGAGCAGTACTTC. V gene TRBV7-2 combines with J gene TRBJ2-7; 7 bases are shared with TRBD2. Germline values: CDR1 SGHTA, CDR2 FQGNSA. V lost 5 bases to trimming and J lost 3 bases; unmatched junction nucleotides: 7. The CDR3 is 14 amino acids.

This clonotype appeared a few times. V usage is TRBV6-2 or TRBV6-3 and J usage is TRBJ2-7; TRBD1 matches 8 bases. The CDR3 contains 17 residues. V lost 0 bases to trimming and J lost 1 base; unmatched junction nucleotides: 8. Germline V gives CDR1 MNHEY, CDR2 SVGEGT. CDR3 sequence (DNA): TGTGCCAGCAGTTACTCTCGGCGAAGACAGGGGTCCTACGAGCAGTACTTC. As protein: CASSYSRRRQGSYEQYF.

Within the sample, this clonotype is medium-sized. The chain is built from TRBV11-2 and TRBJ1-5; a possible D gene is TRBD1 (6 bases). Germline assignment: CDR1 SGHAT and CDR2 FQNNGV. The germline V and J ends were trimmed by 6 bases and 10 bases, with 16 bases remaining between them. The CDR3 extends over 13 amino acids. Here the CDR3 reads CASSQGPRQPQHF. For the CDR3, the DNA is TGTGCCAGCAGTCAGGGGCCCCGACAACCCCAGCATTTT. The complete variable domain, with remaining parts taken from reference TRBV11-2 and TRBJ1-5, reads EAGVAQSPRYKIIEKRQSVAFWCNPISGHATLYWYQQILGQGPKLLIQFQNNGVVDDSQLPKDRFSAERLKGVDSTLKIQPAKLEDSAVYLCASSQGPRQPQHFGDGTRLSIL.

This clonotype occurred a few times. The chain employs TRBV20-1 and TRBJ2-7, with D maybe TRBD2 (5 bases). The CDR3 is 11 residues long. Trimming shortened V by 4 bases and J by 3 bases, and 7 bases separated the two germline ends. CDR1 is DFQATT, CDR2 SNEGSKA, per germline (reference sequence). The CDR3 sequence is CSATAGYEQYF. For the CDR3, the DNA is TGCAGTGCTACTGCGGGCTACGAGCAGTACTTC.

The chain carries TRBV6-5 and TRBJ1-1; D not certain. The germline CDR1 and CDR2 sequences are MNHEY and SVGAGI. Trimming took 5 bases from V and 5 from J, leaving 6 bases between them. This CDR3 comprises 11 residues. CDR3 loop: CASSGETEAFF. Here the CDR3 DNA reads TGTGCCAGCAGTGGGGAGACTGAAGCTTTCTTT.

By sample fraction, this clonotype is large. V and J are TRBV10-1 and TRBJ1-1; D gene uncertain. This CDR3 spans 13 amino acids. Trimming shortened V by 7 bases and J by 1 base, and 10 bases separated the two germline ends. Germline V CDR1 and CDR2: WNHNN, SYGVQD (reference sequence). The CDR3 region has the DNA TGCGCCAGCAAGGCCAGAGAGAACACTGAAGCTTTCTTT. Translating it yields CASKARENTEAFF.

The CDR3 DNA reads TGTGCCAGCAGTTGGGGGGAGGGGACTGAAGCTTTCTTT. This encodes CASSWGEGTEAFF. This chain connects TRBV12-3 or TRBV12-4 to TRBJ1-1; possibly TRBD1 for D (5 bases). Trimming took off 4 bases at V and 5 bases at J, with 11 bases between the two ends. CDR3 length: 13 residues.

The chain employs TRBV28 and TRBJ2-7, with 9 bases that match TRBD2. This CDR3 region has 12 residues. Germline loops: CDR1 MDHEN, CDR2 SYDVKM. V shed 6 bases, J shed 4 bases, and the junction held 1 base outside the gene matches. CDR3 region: CASRLAGYEQYF. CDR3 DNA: TGTGCCAGCAGGCTAGCGGGGTACGAGCAGTACTTC.

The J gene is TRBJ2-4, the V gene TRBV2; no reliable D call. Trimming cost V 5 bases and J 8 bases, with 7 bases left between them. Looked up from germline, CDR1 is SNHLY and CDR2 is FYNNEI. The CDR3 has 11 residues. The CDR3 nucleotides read TGTGCCAGCAGTCCCCGTCACATTCAGTACTTC. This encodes CASSPRHIQYF. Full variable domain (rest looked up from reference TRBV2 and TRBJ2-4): EPEVTQTPSHQVTQMGQEVILRCVPISNHLYFYWYRQILGQKVEFLVSFYNNEISEKSEIFDDQFSVERPDGSNFTLKIRSTKLEDSAMYFCASSPRHIQYFGAGTRLSVL.

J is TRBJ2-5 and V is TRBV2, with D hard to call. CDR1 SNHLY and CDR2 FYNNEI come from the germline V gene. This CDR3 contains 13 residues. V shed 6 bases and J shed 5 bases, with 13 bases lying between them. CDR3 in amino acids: CASRDGTFETQYF. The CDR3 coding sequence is TGTGCCAGCAGGGACGGTACTTTTGAGACCCAGTACTTC.

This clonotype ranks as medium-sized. In DNA, the CDR3 is TGTGCCAGCAGCGCGAGAGAGACCCAGTACTTC. Its protein product is CASSARETQYF. V and J are TRBV6-2 or TRBV6-3 and TRBJ2-5; D is ambiguous. Trimming cost V 6 bases and J 4 bases, with 6 bases left between them. This CDR3 comprises 11 residues. Germline CDR1 and CDR2: MNHEY and SVGEGT.

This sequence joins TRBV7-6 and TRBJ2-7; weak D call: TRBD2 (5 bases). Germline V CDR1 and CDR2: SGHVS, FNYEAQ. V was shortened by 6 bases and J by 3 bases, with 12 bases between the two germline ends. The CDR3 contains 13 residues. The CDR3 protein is CASSSGNRYEQYF. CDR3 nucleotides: TGTGCCAGCAGTTCGGGGAATCGCTACGAGCAGTACTTC.

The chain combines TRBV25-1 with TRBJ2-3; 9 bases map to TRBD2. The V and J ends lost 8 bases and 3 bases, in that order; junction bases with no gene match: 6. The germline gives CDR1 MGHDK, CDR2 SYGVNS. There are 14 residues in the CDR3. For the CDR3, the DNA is TGTGCCAGCGGAGCGGGAGGAGGAACAGATACGCAGTATTTT. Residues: CASGAGGGTDTQYF.

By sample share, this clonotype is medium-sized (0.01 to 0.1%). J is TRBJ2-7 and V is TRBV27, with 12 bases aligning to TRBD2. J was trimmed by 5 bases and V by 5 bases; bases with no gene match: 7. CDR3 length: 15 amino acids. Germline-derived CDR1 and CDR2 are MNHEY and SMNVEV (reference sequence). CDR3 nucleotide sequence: TGTGCCAGCAGTCGACGACTAGCGGGAGTCCACGAGCAGTACTTC. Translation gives CASSRRLAGVHEQYF.

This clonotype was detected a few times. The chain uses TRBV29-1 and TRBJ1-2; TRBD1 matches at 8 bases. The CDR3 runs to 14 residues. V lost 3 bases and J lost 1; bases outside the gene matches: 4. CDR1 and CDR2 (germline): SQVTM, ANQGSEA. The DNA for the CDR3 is TGCAGCGTTGATCCGGGACAGGTTAACTATGGCTACACCTTC. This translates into CSVDPGQVNYGYTF.

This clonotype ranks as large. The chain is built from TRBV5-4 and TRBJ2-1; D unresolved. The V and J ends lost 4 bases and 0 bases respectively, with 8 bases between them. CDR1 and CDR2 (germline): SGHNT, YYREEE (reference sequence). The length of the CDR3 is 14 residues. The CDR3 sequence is CASSQESSYNEQFF. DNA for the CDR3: TGTGCCAGCAGCCAAGAAAGCTCCTACAATGAGCAGTTCTTC.

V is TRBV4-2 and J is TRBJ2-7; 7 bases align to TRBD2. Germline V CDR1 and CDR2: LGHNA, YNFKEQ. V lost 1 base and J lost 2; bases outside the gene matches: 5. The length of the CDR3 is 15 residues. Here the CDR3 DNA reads TGTGCCAGCAGCCAAGCTGGGGGGGAGGCCTACGAGCAGTACTTC. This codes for CASSQAGGEAYEQYF.